Following are 3 T cell receptor beta chains from one sample sequenced in a study of OX40 agonist ivuxolimab in advanced cancers. Here immunoSEQ multiplex PCR was the method, and the copy in TCRdb shows in-frame clones only, minus some. The table shows 60,000 to 85,000 clones, with around 87% occurring only once. The starting material was CD4+ or CD8+ T cells sorted from blood, obtained in a trial of the OX40 agonist ivuxolimab. Receptor source: an adult with an advanced solid tumor such as melanoma, head and neck, liver or kidney cancer.

The gene calls are TRBV7-3 and TRBJ2-3; 12 bases line up with TRBD2. Trimming at V came to 4 bases and at J to 1 base, leaving 3 bases not matched to a gene. There are 16 residues in the CDR3. The germline CDR1 and CDR2 sequences are SGHTA and FQGTGA. The CDR3 sequence is CASSSGLAGRTDTQYF. CDR3 sequence (DNA): TGTGCCAGCAGCTCAGGACTAGCGGGACGCACAGATACGCAGTATTTT.

The rearrangement links TRBV18 to TRBJ1-5, with a possible D match to TRBD1 (5 bases). This CDR3 has 15 residues. V lost 0 bases and J 5 bases, leaving 11 bases between the germline ends. Germline CDR1 KGHSH, CDR2 LQKENI. CDR3 in amino acids: CASSPPGKGDQPQHF. DNA for the CDR3: TGTGCCAGCTCACCACCGGGGAAAGGGGATCAGCCCCAGCATTTT. Looking up the rest from reference TRBV18 and TRBJ1-5 gives the full variable domain: NAGVMQNPRHLVRRRGQEARLRCSPMKGHSHVYWYRQLPEEGLKFMVYLQKENIIDESGMPKERFSAEFPKEGPSILRIQQVVRGDSAAYFCASSPPGKGDQPQHFGDGTRLSIL.

This sequence joins TRBV30 and TRBJ2-7; D is perhaps TRBD1 (8 bases). This CDR3 spans 14 amino acids. Trimming left V 2 bases short and J 9 bases short, with 20 bases between. Germline assignment: CDR1 GTSNPN and CDR2 SVGIG (reference sequence). The CDR3 region is CAWSYTGGGGRQYF. The CDR3 nucleotides are TGTGCCTGGAGTTATACAGGGGGGGGAGGTCGGCAGTACTTC.